This T cell receptor (beta chain) was sequenced for a study of identical twins. Each CDR3 protein is one row after TCRdb ran MiXCR on the 5' RACE reads. Of under 500,000 distinct CDR3 sequences listed, 14% were seen once; the top ten hold about 0.97%. Germline V gene data show CDR1 as KGHSH and CDR2 as LQKENI. CDR3 length equals 17 residues. The V and J ends lost 3 bases and 4 bases respectively, with 22 bases between them. These sequences were also reported in another study, on yellow fever vaccine responses in identical twins. That work adds: Each twin's T cell response to the vaccine was reported to look partly convergent and partly personalized.

The specimen sequenced was CD4+ T cells sorted from blood. The TCR originated in a woman aged 18 to 35 in good health. The rearrangement joins TRBV18 to TRBJ2-7, with D perhaps TRBD1 (7 bases). The CDR3 loop reads CASSPLDRPVGGYEQYF. DNA of the CDR3: TGTGCCAGCTCACCCTTGGACAGGCCGGTGGGGGGATACGAGCAGTACTTC.